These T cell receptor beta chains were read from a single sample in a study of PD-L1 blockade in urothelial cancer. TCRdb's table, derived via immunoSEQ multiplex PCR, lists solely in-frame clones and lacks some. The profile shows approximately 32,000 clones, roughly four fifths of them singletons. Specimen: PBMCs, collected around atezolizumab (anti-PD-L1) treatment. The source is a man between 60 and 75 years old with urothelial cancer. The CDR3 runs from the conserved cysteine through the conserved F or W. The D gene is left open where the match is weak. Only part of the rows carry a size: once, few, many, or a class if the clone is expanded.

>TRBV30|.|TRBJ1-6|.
TGTGCCTGGAGCCGGGGGACTGTGAGTTATTCACCCCTCCACTTT
CAWSRGTVSYSPLHF
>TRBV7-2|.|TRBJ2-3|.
TGTGCCAGCAGCTCGACATTTAGCACAGATACGCAGTATTTT
CASSSTFSTDTQYF
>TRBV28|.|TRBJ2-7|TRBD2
TGTGCCAGCAGAGCTGGGGGGGGGACGGGATCCTACGAGCAGTACTTC
CASRAGGGTGSYEQYF
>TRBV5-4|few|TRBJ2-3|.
TGTGCCAGCAGCTCCGGAGGACCTTGGGGGGCAGATACGCAGTATTTT
CASSSGGPWGADTQYF
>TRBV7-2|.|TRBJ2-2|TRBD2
TGTGCCAGCAGTGTTGTCGGGGGGGCGGGCACCGGGGAGCTGTTTTTT
CASSVVGGAGTGELFF
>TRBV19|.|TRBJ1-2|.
TGTGCCAGTGACCCGAGAGGCACTAACTATGGCTACACCTTC
CASDPRGTNYGYTF
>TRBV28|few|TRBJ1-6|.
TGTGCCAGCAGTACACAGGGTGGGACCCTCCACTTT
CASSTQGGTLHF
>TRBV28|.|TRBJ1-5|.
TGTGCCAGCAGTTTACCCCCCTATAGCAATCAGCCCCAGCATTTT
CASSLPPYSNQPQHF
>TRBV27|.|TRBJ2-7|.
TGTGCCAGCAGTTTATATATCGGCTACGAGCAGTACTTC
CASSLYIGYEQYF
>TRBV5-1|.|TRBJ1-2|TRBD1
TGCGCCAGCAGCTTGGGTGCCAGGGGGCAGGACTATGGCTACACCTTC
CASSLGARGQDYGYTF
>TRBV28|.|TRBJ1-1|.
TGTGCCAGCCGGCAGGGACAAGAGAACACTGAAGCTTTCTTT
CASRQGQENTEAFF
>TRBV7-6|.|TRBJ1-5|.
TGTGCCAGCAGCTTAGGTCCAAATCAGCCCCAGCATTTT
CASSLGPNQPQHF
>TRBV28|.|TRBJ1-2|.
TGTGCCAGCAGTTCATCTTACTCTATGGGCTACACCTTC
CASSSSYSMGYTF
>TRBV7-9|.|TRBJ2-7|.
TGTGCCAGCTCCCAACAGGCCTACGAGCAGTACTTC
CASSQQAYEQYF
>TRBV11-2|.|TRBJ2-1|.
TGTGCCAGCAGCGACAGAGGAGGGGCTGGTTACAATGAGCAGTTCTTC
CASSDRGGAGYNEQFF
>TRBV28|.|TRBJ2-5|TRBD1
TGTGCCAGCAGTTTATTGGGTGGGACAGGGGAGGGGACCCAGTACTTC
CASSLLGGTGEGTQYF
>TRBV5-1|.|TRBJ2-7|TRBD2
TGCGCCAGCAGCTCAGGACTAGCGGGGGGCCTTGGCTCCTACGAGCAGTACTTC
CASSSGLAGGLGSYEQYF
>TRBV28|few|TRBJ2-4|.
TGTGCCAGCAGTTTGTTGCAGGGGGCCAAAAACATTCAGTACTTC
CASSLLQGAKNIQYF
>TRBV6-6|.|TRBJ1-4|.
TGTGCCAGCCTGGAGACAGTGGACGAAAAACTGTTTTTT
CASLETVDEKLFF
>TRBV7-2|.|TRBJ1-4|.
TGTGCCAGCAGCTTAGCTGGGCAGGGCGGTGAAAAACTGTTTTTT
CASSLAGQGGEKLFF
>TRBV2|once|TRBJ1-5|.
TGTGCCAGCGGCACGGTCGGTCCCCGGGGCAATCAGCCCCAGCATTTT
CASGTVGPRGNQPQHF
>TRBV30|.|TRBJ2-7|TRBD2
TGTGCCTGGAGTGTAAAAGCGGGGGTCAAATACGAGCAGTACTTC
CAWSVKAGVKYEQYF
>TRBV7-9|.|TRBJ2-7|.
TGTGCCAGCAGCGCGGGACAGTCCTCCTACGAGCAGTACTTC
CASSAGQSSYEQYF
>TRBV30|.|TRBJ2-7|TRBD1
TGTGCCTGGAGCCGGGGGGACAGGGCCGTGGGGGAGCAGTACTTC
CAWSRGDRAVGEQYF
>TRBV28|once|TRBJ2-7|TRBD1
TGTGCCAGCACCCGGGACAGGCTGGGCGAGCAGTACTTC
CASTRDRLGEQYF
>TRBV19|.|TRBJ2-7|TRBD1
TGTGCCAGTAGTGACTTCCGGGACAGGGGTTCCGAGCAGTACTTC
CASSDFRDRGSEQYF
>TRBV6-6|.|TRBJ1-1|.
TGTGCCAGCAGTTACGGGCGGCGGGTGAACACTGAAGCTTTCTTT
CASSYGRRVNTEAFF
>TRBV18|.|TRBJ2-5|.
TGTGCCAGCTCACCCGACAGGCCTCAAGAGACCCAGTACTTC
CASSPDRPQETQYF
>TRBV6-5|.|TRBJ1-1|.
TGTGCCAGCAGTGGTGAGGGAAGTTGGACTGAAGCTTTCTTT
CASSGEGSWTEAFF
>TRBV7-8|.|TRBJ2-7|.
TGTGCCAGCAGCTTTTCGCTAGCGTCCAACGAGCAGTACTTC
CASSFSLASNEQYF
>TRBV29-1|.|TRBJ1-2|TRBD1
TGCAGCGTTGAAGATGTAACAGGGGTATCCCGCACCTTC
CSVEDVTGVSRTF
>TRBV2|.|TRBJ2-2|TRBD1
TGTGCCAGCAGTGGACAGGGCAGGAACACCGGGGAGCTGTTTTTT
CASSGQGRNTGELFF
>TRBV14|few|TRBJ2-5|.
TGTGCCAGCAGCCACAATGAGGAGACCCAGTACTTC
CASSHNEETQYF
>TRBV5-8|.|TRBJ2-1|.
TGTGCCAGCAGCTTGGGGCTAGCGCGTTCCTACAATGAGCAGTTCTTC
CASSLGLARSYNEQFF
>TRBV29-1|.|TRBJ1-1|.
TGCAGCGTTGCGCAGGGATCGGGCACTGAAGCTTTCTTT
CSVAQGSGTEAFF
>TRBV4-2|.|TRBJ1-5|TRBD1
TGTGCCAGCAGCCAAGGGACAGGGTTATCAGCGAGCAATCAGCCCCAGCATTTT
CASSQGTGLSASNQPQHF
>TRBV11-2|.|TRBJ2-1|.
TGTGCCAGCAGCTTAGCTCAGGGAAGCATGAGTGAGCAGTTCTTC
CASSLAQGSMSEQFF
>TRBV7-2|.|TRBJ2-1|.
TGTGCCAGCAGCTCGGACAATGAGCAGTTCTTC
CASSSDNEQFF
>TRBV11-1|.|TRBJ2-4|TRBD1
TGTGCCAGCAGCTTGGGGACAGGGAGAAACATTCAGTACTTC
CASSLGTGRNIQYF
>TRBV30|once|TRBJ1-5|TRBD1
TGTGCCTGGAGTCAACGGGGACAGGGGCAGCCCCAGCATTTT
CAWSQRGQGQPQHF
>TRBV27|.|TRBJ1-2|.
TGTGCCAGCAGCCTGACAGGTTGGCATGGCTACACCTTC
CASSLTGWHGYTF
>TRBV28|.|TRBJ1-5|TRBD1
TGTGCCAGCAGGATAGGGGGCTCGTTTTTCAATCAGCCCCAGCATTTT
CASRIGGSFFNQPQHF